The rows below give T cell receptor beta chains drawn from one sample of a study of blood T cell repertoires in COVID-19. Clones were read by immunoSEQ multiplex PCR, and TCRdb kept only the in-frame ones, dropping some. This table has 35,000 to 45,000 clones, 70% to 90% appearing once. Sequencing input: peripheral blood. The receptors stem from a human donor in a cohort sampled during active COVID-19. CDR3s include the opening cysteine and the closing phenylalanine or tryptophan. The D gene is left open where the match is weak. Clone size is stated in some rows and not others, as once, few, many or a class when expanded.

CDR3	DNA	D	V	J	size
CASSQWLAGGKETQYF	TGTGCCAGCAGCCAGTGGCTAGCGGGGGGGAAGGAGACCCAGTACTTC	TRBD2	TRBV3-1/TRBV3-2	TRBJ2-5	few
CASTPGGRFTEAFF	TGTGCCAGCACCCCGGGGGGACGGTTCACTGAAGCTTTCTTT	.	TRBV6-5	TRBJ1-1	.
CASSYSPNGGNQPQHF	TGTGCCAGCAGTTACTCCCCCAACGGGGGCAATCAGCCCCAGCATTTT	.	TRBV6-5	TRBJ1-5	.
CASSETEGLERAYGYTF	TGTGCCAGCAGTGAAACAGAAGGACTCGAAAGGGCCTATGGCTACACCTTC	.	TRBV2	TRBJ1-2	.
CAISEGGYGAKNIQYF	TGTGCCATCAGTGAGGGTGGTTACGGTGCCAAAAACATTCAGTACTTC	.	TRBV10-3	TRBJ2-4	.
CASALAGDTDTQYF	TGTGCCAGCGCCTTAGCGGGGGACACAGATACGCAGTATTTT	TRBD2	TRBV10-3	TRBJ2-3	.
CASSRDWKETQYF	TGTGCCAGCAGCCGGGACTGGAAGGAGACCCAGTACTTC	.	TRBV3-1/TRBV3-2	TRBJ2-5	.
CASRRTGGAGNQPQHF	TGTGCCAGTAGGAGGACAGGGGGCGCCGGCAATCAGCCCCAGCATTTT	TRBD1	TRBV19	TRBJ1-5	.
CASSDHSGGASWATQYF	TGTGCCAGCAGCGACCATAGCGGGGGGGCGTCCTGGGCTACGCAGTATTTT	TRBD2	TRBV9	TRBJ2-3	.
CASSQTSSTDTQYF	TGCGCCAGCAGCCAAACTTCCAGCACAGATACGCAGTATTTT	.	TRBV4-1	TRBJ2-3	.